This entry lists 6 T cell receptor beta chains sequenced from one sample in a study of blood T cell repertoires in COVID-19. Sequencing was performed with immunoSEQ multiplex PCR; in TCRdb, only in-frame clones are kept and a portion is missing. The sample has approximately 250,000 clones; approximately 80% are singletons. Material for sequencing was peripheral blood. Source of these receptors: a woman aged 60 to 75 with active or convalescent COVID-19.

The chain is built from TRBV14 and TRBJ2-1, with 11 nucleotides matching TRBD2. Germline loops: CDR1 SGHDN, CDR2 FVKESK. The CDR3 length is 18 residues. V lost 1 base to trimming and J lost 6 bases; unmatched junction nucleotides: 11. The CDR3 protein is CASSQVGFSGRAPNEQFF. For the CDR3, the DNA is TGTGCCAGCAGCCAAGTAGGGTTTAGCGGGAGGGCACCCAATGAGCAGTTCTTC.

The CDR3 loop is CASSLLGGTEAFF. In DNA, the CDR3 is TGTGCCAGCAGCCTTCTAGGGGGCACTGAAGCTTTCTTT. The rearrangement links TRBV3-1 (or the pseudogene TRBV3-2) to TRBJ1-1; D may be TRBD1 (6 bases). Trimming shortened V by 4 bases and J by 4 bases, and 10 bases separated the two germline ends. The CDR3 extends over 13 amino acids. The germline V gene has CDR1 LGHDT and CDR2 YNNKEL (reference sequence).

This rearrangement joins TRBV13 to TRBJ2-7, with 11 bases matching TRBD2. After removal of 5 bases from V and 5 bases from J, the junction contained 17 bases not matched to a gene. The CDR3 spans 18 residues. Germline loops: CDR1 PRHDT, CDR2 FYEKMQ (reference sequence). CDR3 sequence: CASSQLTKDILAGDEQYF. In DNA form, the CDR3 reads TGTGCCAGCAGCCAATTGACGAAAGACATACTAGCGGGAGACGAGCAGTACTTC. Filled out from reference TRBV13 and TRBJ2-7, the complete variable domain reads AAGVIQSPRHLIKEKRETATLKCYPIPRHDTVYWYQQGPGQDPQFLISFYEKMQSDKGSIPDRFSAQQFSDYHSELNMSSLELGDSALYFCASSQLTKDILAGDEQYFGPGTRLTVT.

The chain has TRBV5-4 and TRBJ2-3, with 11 bases identical to TRBD2. Germline V gene data show CDR1 as SGHNT and CDR2 as YYREEE (reference sequence). V was clipped by 4 bases and J by 6 bases; unmatched bases: 13. The length of the CDR3 is 17 residues. CDR3 protein: CASSARSSGGYIDTQYF. CDR3 DNA sequence: TGTGCCAGCAGCGCACGTTCTAGCGGGGGGTACATCGATACGCAGTATTTT.

This clone was recorded once. The V call is TRBV18, the J call TRBJ2-3; TRBD2 is a possible D gene (5 bases). Germline CDR1 and CDR2: KGHSH and LQKENI. Trimming removed 6 bases at V and 0 bases at J, with 10 bases between. The CDR3 has 14 residues. This CDR3 is CASSLAKSTDTQYF. The CDR3 DNA reads as TGTGCCAGCTCTCTAGCCAAGAGCACAGATACGCAGTATTTT.

The chain couples TRBV5-1 to TRBJ2-7; 7 bases match TRBD2. The CDR3 is made up of 15 amino acids. Per germline, CDR1 SGHRS and CDR2 YFSETQ. V trimming: 0 bases; J trimming: 6 bases; junction bases outside the gene matches: 9. CDR3 sequence: CASSLGGGVSGEQYF. CDR3 nucleotide sequence: TGCGCCAGCAGCTTGGGCGGGGGAGTTTCTGGCGAGCAGTACTTC.